This T cell receptor beta chain stems from a study of CD8 T cells in Susac syndrome (dated by TCRdb to between 2018 and 2021). Study-level background: Among the sequenced Susac syndrome patients, over five had clinically active disease and roughly 8 were in clinical remission. At blood withdrawal, Susac syndrome patients were therapy-naive, treated with corticosteroids (with IVIg additionally given to some), or treated with IVIg alone. The study used repertoire sequencing to test whether antigen drove CD8+ T cell activation and differentiation in Susac syndrome. Findings and caveats that apply to the study as a whole: The CD4+ T cell repertoire of patients with Susac syndrome showed no detectable clonal expansion. The number of individuals in the TCR sequencing and HLA analysis was recognized as being relatively small.

High-throughput TCR beta sequencing profiled peripheral blood CD8+ and CD4+ T cells from healthy donors, Susac syndrome patients and multiple sclerosis patients. The Susac syndrome patients fulfilled recently defined diagnostic criteria for either definite or probable disease. Bulk CD8+ and CD4+ T cells were purified by magnetic negative isolation, whereas CD8+ TEMRA cells were enriched by FACS. Blood was collected in EDTA tubes and processed within 24 hours, with PBMCs isolated through density gradient centrifugation. PBMCs intended for TCR sequencing were cryopreserved in liquid nitrogen and were subsequently thawed in a 37 degrees C water bath. A purity of at least 90% was achieved for sorted or isolated CD4+, CD8+ and CD8+ TEMRA cells. Turning to this clonotype: This clone's antigen is unknown. One base away there is no much larger clone; base qualities are not given.

Trimming accounts for 5 bases at V and 3 bases at J, while the number of junction bases matched to no gene is 5. Inclusive of the bounding cysteine and phenylalanine, the CDR3 is 14 residues long. The retained sequence is limited to the CDR3, 42 bases, with the frame set at the first base. From a lookup of the germline V gene, CDR1 and CDR2 are SGHVS and FNYEAQ. RNA was extracted using the RNeasy kit, and roughly 0.5 to 1 microgram was reverse transcribed with random hexamers. The immunoSEQ multiplex PCR assay, which covers 54 Vbeta and 13 Jbeta segments, was used to amplify TCR beta CDR3 regions. Bias from PCR amplification was corrected by using a synthetic template baseline for primer optimization and for computational correction. The original pipeline was this. Reads were assigned to V, D and J genes according to IMGT and analyzed in immunoSEQ Analyzer, with only productive sequences retained. To calculate clonality, Shannon entropy was normalized by log2 of the number of productive unique sequences and then subtracted from one. For each patient and control, public and private clones were evaluated within the 100 most prevalent clones. Clones were defined as Susac-specific when absent from the healthy and MS cohorts, from approximately 1,100 published viral clones and from other ImmuneACCESS disease sequences. TCRdb cleaned the public reads at Q25 with fastp, built clones with MiXCR and kept in-frame beta chains. Every entry covers one CDR3 protein and lists the most common genes and DNA from its rows. The V and J calls here are based on TCRdb, not the publication. The sample has hundreds of thousands of distinct CDR3 sequences on record, about 94% of them singletons. In total, the top ten clones hold 0.15% of the sample.

The V and J genes are TRBV7-6 and TRBJ2-7; 9 middle bases align to TRBD1. This TCR derives from a human donor with Susac syndrome. The material sequenced was CD4+ T cells from PBMCs. The nucleotide sequence reads TGTGCCAGCAGCCGACTGGGACAGGGCTACGAGCAGTACTTC. The translation is CASSRLGQGYEQYF.